This T cell receptor (beta chain) was documented in a study of technical replicates of blood from a handful of donors. This clone appeared a single time. CDR1 and CDR2 (germline): SGHTA, FQGTGA. CDR3 size: 15 residues. V was shortened by 4 bases and J by 5 bases, with 15 bases between the two germline ends. The protocol was immunoSEQ multiplex PCR, while the TCRdb copy is restricted to in-frame clones and leaves out a portion. The data show approximately 82,000 clones, with approximately 94% seen just once and about 0.25% held by the top ten. This receptor was identified in a human donor in good health. The sequencing sample was made of T cells isolated from PBMCs. The chain recombines TRBV7-3 with TRBJ2-1; a weak D match, TRBD2 (5 bases). This CDR3 reads CASSSEPGYHNEQFF. In nucleotides, the CDR3 is TGTGCCAGCAGCTCCGAACCGGGATACCACAATGAGCAGTTCTTC.